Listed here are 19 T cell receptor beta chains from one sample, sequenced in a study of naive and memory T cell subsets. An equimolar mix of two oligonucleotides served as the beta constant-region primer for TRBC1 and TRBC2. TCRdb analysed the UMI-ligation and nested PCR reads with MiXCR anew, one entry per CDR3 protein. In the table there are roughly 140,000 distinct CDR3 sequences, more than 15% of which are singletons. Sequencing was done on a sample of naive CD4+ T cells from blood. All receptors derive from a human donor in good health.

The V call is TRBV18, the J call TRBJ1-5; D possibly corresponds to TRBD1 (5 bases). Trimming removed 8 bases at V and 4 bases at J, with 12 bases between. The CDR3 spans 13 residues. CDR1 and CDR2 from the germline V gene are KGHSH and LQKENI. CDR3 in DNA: TGTGCCAGCCGGGACGGGCTAAATCAGCCCCAGCATTTT. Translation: CASRDGLNQPQHF. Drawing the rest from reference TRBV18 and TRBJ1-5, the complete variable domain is NAGVMQNPRHLVRRRGQEARLRCSPMKGHSHVYWYRQLPEEGLKFMVYLQKENIIDESGMPKERFSAEFPKEGPSILRIQQVVRGDSAAYFCASRDGLNQPQHFGDGTRLSIL.

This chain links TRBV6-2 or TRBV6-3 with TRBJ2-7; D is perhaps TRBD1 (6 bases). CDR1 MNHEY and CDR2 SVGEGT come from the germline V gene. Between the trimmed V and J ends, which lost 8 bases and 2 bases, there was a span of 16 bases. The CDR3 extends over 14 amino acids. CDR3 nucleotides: TGTGCCAGCGGGTTCAGGGGTGTGCCCTACGAGCAGTACTTC. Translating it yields CASGFRGVPYEQYF.

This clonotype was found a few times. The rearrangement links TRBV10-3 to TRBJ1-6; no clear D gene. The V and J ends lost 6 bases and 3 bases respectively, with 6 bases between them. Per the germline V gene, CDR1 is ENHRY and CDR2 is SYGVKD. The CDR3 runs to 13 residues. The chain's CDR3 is CAIRDLYNSPLHF. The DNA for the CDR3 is TGTGCCATCAGGGACCTCTATAATTCACCCCTCCACTTT.

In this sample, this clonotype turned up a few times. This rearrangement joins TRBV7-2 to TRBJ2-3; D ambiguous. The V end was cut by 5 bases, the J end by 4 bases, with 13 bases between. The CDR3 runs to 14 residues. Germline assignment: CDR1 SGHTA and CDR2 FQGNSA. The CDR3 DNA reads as TGTGCCAGCAGCCTAAACCAAGTGGCAGATACGCAGTATTTT. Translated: CASSLNQVADTQYF.

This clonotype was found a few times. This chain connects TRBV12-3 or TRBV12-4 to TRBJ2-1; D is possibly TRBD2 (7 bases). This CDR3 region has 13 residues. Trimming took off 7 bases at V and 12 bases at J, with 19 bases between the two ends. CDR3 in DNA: TGTGCCAGCACCTCTTGGGGGCGGGAGACGCAGTTCTTC. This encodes CASTSWGRETQFF.

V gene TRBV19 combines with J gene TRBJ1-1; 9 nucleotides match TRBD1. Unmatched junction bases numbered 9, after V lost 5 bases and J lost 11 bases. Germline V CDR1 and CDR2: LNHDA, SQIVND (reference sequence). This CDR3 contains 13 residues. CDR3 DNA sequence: TGTGCCAGTAGTGGAGGGGACAGGGTATCGGCTTTCTTT. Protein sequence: CASSGGDRVSAFF.

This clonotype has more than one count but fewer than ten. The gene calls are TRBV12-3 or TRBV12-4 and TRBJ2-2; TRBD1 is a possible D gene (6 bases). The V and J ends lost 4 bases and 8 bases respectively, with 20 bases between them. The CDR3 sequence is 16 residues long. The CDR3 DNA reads TGTGCCAGCAGTTCAGGACGGGACACCCTTAGGGGGGAGCTGTTTTTT. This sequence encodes CASSSGRDTLRGELFF.

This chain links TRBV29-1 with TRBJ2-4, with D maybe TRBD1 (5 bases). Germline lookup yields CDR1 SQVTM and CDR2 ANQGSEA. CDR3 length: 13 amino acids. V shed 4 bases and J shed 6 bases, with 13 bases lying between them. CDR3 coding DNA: TGCAGCGTTGCAGGGAAGTACGCAAACATTCAGTACTTC. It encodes CSVAGKYANIQYF.

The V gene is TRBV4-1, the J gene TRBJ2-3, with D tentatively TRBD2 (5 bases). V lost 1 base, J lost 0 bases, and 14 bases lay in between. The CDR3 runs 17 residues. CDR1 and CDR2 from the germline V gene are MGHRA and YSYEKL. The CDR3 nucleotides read TGCGCCAGCAGCCAAGTGGGGAGAAGGACTAGCACAGATACGCAGTATTTT. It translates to CASSQVGRRTSTDTQYF.

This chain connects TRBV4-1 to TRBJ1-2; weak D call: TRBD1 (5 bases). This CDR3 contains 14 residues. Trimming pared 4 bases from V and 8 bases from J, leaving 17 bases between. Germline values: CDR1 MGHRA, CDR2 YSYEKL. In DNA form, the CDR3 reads TGCGCCAGCAGCCTCCTAGACAGCCCATCAGGCTACACCTTC. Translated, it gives CASSLLDSPSGYTF.

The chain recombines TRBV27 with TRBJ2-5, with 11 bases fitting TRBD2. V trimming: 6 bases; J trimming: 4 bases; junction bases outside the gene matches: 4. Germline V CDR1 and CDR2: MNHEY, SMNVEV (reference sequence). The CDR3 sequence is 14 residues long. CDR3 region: CASRLAGAGETQYF. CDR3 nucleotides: TGTGCCAGCAGACTAGCGGGAGCAGGAGAGACCCAGTACTTC.

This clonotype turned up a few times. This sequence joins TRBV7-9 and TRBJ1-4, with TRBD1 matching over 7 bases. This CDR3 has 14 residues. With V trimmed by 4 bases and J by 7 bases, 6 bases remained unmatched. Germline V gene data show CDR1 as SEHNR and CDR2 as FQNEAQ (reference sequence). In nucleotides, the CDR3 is TGTGCCAGCAGCTCCCGACAGGGAGGTGAAAAACTGTTTTTT. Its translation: CASSSRQGGEKLFF.

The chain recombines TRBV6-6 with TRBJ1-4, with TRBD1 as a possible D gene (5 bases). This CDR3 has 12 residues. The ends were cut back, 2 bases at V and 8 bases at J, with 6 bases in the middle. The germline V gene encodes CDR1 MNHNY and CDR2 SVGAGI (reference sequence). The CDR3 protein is CASSYEGEKLFF. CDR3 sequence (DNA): TGTGCCAGCAGTTACGAGGGGGAAAAACTGTTTTTT.

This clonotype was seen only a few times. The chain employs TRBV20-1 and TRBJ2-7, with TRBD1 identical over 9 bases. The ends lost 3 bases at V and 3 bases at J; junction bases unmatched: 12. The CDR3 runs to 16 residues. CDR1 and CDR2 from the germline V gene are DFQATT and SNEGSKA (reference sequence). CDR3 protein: CSASSINKDRGYEQYF. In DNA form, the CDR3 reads TGCAGTGCTAGCTCGATTAACAAGGACAGGGGCTACGAGCAGTACTTC.

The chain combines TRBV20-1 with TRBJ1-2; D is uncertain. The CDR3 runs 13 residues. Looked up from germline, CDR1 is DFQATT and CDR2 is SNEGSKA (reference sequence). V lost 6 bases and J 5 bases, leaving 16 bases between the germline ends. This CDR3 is CSAQVGSGYGYTF. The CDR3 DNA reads TGCAGTGCCCAGGTCGGGTCGGGGTATGGCTACACCTTC.

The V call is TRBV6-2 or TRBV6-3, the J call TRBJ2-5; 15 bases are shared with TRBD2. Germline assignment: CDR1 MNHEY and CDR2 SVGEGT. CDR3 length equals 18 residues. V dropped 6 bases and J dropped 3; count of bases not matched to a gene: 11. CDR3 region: CASSHQRGTSGRKETQYF. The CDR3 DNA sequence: TGTGCCAGCAGCCACCAGCGGGGGACTAGCGGGAGGAAAGAGACCCAGTACTTC.

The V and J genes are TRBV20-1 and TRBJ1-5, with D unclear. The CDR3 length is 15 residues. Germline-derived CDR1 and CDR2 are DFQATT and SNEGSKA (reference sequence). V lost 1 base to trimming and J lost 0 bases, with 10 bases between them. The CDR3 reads CSARGRGVSNQPQHF. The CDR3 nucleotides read TGCAGTGCTAGAGGCCGCGGGGTTAGCAATCAGCCCCAGCATTTT.

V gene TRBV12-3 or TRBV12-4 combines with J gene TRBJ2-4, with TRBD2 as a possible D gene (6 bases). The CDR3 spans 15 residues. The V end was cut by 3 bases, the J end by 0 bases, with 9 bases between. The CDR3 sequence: CASSFSGLAKNIQYF. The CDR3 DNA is TGTGCCAGCAGTTTTAGCGGACTAGCCAAAAACATTCAGTACTTC.

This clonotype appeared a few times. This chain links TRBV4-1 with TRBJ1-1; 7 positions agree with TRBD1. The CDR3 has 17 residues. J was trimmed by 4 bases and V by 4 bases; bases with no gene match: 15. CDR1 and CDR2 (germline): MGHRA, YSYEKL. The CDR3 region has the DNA TGCGCCAGCAGCCCAGGACAGGCCAAGTGGTGGGGCACTGAAGCTTTCTTT. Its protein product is CASSPGQAKWWGTEAFF.